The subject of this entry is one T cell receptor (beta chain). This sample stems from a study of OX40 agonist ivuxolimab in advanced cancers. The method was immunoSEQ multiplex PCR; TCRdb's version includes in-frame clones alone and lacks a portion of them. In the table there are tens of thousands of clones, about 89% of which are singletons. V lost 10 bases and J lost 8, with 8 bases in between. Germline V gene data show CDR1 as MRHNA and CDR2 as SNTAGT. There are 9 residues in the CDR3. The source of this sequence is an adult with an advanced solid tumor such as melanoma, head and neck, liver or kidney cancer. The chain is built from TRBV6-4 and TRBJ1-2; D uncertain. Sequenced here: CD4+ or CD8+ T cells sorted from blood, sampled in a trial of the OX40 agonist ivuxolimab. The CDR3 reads CATLDGYTF. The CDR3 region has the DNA TGTGCCACCTTGGACGGCTACACCTTC.